The source of this T cell receptor beta chain is a study of T cell responses to AZD1222 COVID-19 vaccine. Study-level background: Pooled in the analysis were second doses at about 4 or about 12 weeks.

This clone was seen once. Produced via immunoSEQ multiplex PCR; TCRdb's table is partial and in-frame only. The data hold approximately 150,000 clones, with 80% to 95% observed a single time. Germline V gives CDR1 SGHDN, CDR2 FVKESK. The CDR3 spans 14 residues. V lost 0 bases to trimming and J lost 0 bases, with 6 bases between them. The rearrangement links TRBV14 to TRBJ2-7; D is unclear. The input for sequencing was peripheral blood, taken on day 0 of AZD1222 vaccination. This receptor was obtained from an adult in good health. The CDR3 loop is CASSQDGRSYEQYF. Here the CDR3 DNA reads TGTGCCAGCAGCCAAGACGGCCGCTCCTACGAGCAGTACTTC.